Described below is a single T cell receptor (beta chain) sequence and its context. The antigen is undetermined. This entry is derived from a study of T cell repertoires in cytomegalovirus infection. The wider study: The study used recently identified HLA-C-restricted and well-studied HLA-B-restricted CMV epitopes. Evidence of both CMV infection and a matching HLA type came from public TCR beta signatures.

Notes on the study in general: Cumulative public TCR beta family frequency identified carriers of CMV plus the relevant HLA. Predominance within the ex vivo response was attributable to HLA-C-restricted CMV-specific TCR beta clonotypes.

The CDR3 contains 14 residues. Trimming took 3 bases from V and 9 from J, leaving 17 bases between them. TCRdb passed the reads through MiXCR, listing each CDR3 protein once. In the table there are approximately 910,000 distinct CDR3 sequences, about a third of which are singletons. Material: cultured CD8+ T cells from PBMCs, obtained from culture after CMV antigen stimulation. The TCR comes from a human donor in good health (CMV status not recorded). Some clones in this sample may be carry-over from other donors' samples. The chain recombines TRBV12-3 or TRBV12-4 with TRBJ1-2; D is ambiguous. DNA for the CDR3: TGTGCCAGCAGTTTGGCACAGAGCCTGGCTAGCTACACCTTC. The encoded protein is CASSLAQSLASYTF.